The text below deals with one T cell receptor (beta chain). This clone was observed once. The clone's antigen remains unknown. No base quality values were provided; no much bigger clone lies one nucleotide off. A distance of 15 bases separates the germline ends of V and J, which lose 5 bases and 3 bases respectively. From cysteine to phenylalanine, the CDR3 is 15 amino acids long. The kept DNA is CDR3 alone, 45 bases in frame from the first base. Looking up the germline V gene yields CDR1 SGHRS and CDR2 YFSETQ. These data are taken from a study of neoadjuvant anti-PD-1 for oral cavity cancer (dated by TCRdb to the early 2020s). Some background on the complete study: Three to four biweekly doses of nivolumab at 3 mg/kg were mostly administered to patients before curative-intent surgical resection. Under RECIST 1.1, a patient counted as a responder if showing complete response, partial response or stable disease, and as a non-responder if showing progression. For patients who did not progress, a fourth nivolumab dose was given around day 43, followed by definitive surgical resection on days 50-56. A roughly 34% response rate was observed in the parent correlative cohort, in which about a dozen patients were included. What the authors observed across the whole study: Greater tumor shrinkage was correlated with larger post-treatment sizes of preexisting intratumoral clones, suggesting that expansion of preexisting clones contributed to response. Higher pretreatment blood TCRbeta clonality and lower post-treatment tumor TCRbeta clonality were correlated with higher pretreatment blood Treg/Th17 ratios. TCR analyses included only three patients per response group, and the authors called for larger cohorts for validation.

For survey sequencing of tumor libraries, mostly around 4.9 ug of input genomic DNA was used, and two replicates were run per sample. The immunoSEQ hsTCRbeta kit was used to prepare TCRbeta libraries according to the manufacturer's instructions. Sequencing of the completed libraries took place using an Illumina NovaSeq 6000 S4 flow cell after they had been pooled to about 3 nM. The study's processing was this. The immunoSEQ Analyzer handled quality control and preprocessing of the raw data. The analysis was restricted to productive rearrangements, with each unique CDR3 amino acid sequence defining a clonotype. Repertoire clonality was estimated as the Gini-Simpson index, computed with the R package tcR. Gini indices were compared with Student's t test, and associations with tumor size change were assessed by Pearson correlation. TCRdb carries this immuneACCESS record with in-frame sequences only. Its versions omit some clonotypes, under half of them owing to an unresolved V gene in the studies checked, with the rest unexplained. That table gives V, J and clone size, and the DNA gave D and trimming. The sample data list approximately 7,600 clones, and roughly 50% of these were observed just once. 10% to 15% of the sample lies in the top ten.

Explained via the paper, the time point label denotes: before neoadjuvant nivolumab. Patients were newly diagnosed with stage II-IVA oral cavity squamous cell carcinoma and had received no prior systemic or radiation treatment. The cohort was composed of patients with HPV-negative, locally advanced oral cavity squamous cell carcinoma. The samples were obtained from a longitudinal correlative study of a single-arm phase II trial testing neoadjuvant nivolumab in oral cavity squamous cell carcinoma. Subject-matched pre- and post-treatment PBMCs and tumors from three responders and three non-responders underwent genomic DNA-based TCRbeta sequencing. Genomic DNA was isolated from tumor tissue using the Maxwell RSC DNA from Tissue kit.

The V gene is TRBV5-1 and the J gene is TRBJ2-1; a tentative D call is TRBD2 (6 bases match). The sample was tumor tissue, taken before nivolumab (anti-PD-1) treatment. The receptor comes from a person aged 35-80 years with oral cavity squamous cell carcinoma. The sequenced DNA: TGCGCCAGCAGGGCCCGGCGGGAAGTCTACAATGAGCAGTTCTTC. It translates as CASRARREVYNEQFF. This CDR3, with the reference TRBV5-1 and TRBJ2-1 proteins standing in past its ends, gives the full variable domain KAGVTQTPRYLIKTRGQQVTLSCSPISGHRSVSWYQQTPGQGLQFLFEYFSETQRNKGNFPGRFSGRQFSNSRSEMNVSTLELGDSALYLCASRARREVYNEQFFGPGTRLTVL.